Following are 26 T cell receptor beta chains from one sample sequenced in a study of blood T cell repertoires in COVID-19. The assay was immunoSEQ multiplex PCR, and TCRdb's table has in-frame clones only and misses some. This table holds about 270,000 clones, 83% found once. Sequencing was performed on peripheral blood. These receptors originate from a woman aged 50 to 60 who had recovered from COVID-19.

The chain uses TRBV3-1 (or the pseudogene TRBV3-2) and TRBJ2-7; 9 bases line up with TRBD2. The CDR3 extends over 18 amino acids. Trimming cost V 0 bases and J 1 base; bases outside gene matches: 10. The germline gives CDR1 LGHDT, CDR2 YNNKEL (reference sequence). The CDR3, as DNA: TGTGCCAGCAGCCAAGAAGTAAGATGGCGGGAGGGTTCCTACGAGCAGTACTTC. Translating gives CASSQEVRWREGSYEQYF.

J is TRBJ1-3 and V is TRBV12-3 or TRBV12-4; D uncertain. V was pared by 4 bases and J by 3 bases, with 7 bases between. CDR3 length: 13 residues. The CDR3 loop reads CASSSGVGNTIYF. The CDR3 nucleotides are TGTGCCAGCAGTTCCGGGGTTGGAAACACCATATATTTT.

The CDR3 coding sequence is TGTGCCAGCAGCCAAAATGTGTTGGGGGCGGATGAGCAGTTCTTC. Translated: CASSQNVLGADEQFF. The genes are TRBV3-1 (or the pseudogene TRBV3-2) and TRBJ2-1; tentatively, D is TRBD1 (6 bases). Germline-derived CDR1 and CDR2 are LGHDT and YNNKEL (reference sequence). The V end was cut by 2 bases, the J end by 8 bases, with 16 bases between. The CDR3 sequence is 15 residues long.

The V gene is TRBV5-1, the J gene TRBJ2-2; 10 bases fit TRBD2. The CDR3 sequence is 16 residues long. Germline V gene sequence: CDR1 SGHRS, CDR2 YFSETQ. The V and J ends lost 4 bases and 5 bases, in that order; junction bases with no gene match: 8. The CDR3 here is CASSVEAGGPTGELFF. CDR3 nucleotide sequence: TGCGCCAGCAGCGTAGAAGCGGGAGGGCCAACCGGGGAGCTGTTTTTT.

The chain is built from TRBV4-3 and TRBJ2-1; D unclear. Trimming stripped 1 base from V and 1 base from J, with 11 bases between. The germline CDR1 and CDR2 sequences are LGHNA and YSLEER. The CDR3 runs 16 residues. CDR3 loop: CASSQGWRSSYNEQFF. The CDR3 bases are TGCGCCAGCAGCCAAGGGTGGCGGAGTTCCTACAATGAGCAGTTCTTC.

The chain carries TRBV5-1 and TRBJ1-2; the D gene is possibly TRBD1 (5 bases). The CDR3 has 14 residues. Germline CDR1 and CDR2: SGHRS and YFSETQ. V was trimmed by 2 bases and J by 12 bases, leaving 20 bases between them. The CDR3, as DNA: TGCGCCAGCAGCTTAGCCGGGACTTCCGGGGAGAACACCTTC. Its protein is CASSLAGTSGENTF.

This clone is a singleton in its sample. The gene calls are TRBV7-9 and TRBJ2-3; a possible D gene is TRBD2 (6 bases). The CDR3 runs 15 residues. Per the germline V gene, CDR1 is SEHNR and CDR2 is FQNEAQ (reference sequence). Trimming removed 4 bases from V and 6 bases from J, with 17 bases in between. CDR3 DNA: TGTGCCAGCAGCTCCCCTGGCGGGGCTGCGGATACGCAGTATTTT. This translates into CASSSPGGAADTQYF.

The chain has TRBV5-3 and TRBJ2-1, with 8 bases aligning to TRBD2. TRBV5-3 is known as an ORF, though its function is uncertain. The J segment lost 6 bases and the V segment lost 3 bases, leaving 11 bases of the junction unmatched. This CDR3 is 16 amino acids long. The CDR3 loop is CARSSLAGGPSNEQFF. As DNA, the CDR3 is TGTGCCAGAAGCTCCTTGGCGGGAGGCCCCTCCAATGAGCAGTTCTTC.

This clone came up once. The chain has TRBV19 and TRBJ2-1; D is possibly TRBD2 (5 bases). Germline V gene sequence: CDR1 LNHDA, CDR2 SQIVND (reference sequence). V shed 5 bases and J shed 6 bases, with 17 bases lying between them. CDR3 length: 15 amino acids. Here the CDR3 reads CASSPRTGGRNEQFF. Here the CDR3 DNA reads TGTGCCAGTAGTCCCCGGACTGGAGGTCGCAATGAGCAGTTCTTC.

The chain has TRBV28 and TRBJ2-3, with TRBD2 matching 12 bases. The CDR3 is 18 amino acids. CDR1 and CDR2 (germline): MDHEN, SYDVKM. V shed 0 bases and J 6 bases; nucleotides not matched to a gene: 10. The CDR3 is CASSLWSALAGGPDTQYF. In DNA form, the CDR3 reads TGTGCCAGCAGTTTATGGTCGGCGCTAGCGGGGGGGCCGGATACGCAGTATTTT.

The chain joins TRBV9 to TRBJ2-2, with 8 bases matching TRBD2. Germline CDR1 and CDR2: SGDLS and YYNGEE. Trimming removed 3 bases from V and 2 bases from J; junction bases left unmatched: 6. CDR3 size: 16 residues. This chain's CDR3 is CASSDPGGPNTGELFF. The CDR3 DNA reads TGTGCCAGCAGCGACCCGGGGGGGCCCAACACCGGGGAGCTGTTTTTT.

This chain uses TRBV27 with TRBJ2-7; a possible D gene is TRBD2 (5 bases). From germline, CDR1 is MNHEY and CDR2 SMNVEV (reference sequence). This CDR3 has 15 amino acids. Trimming cost V 0 bases and J 1 base, with 10 bases left between them. CDR3 nucleotides: TGTGCCAGCAGTTTATCTGGAGGCGGGTCCTACGAGCAGTACTTC. This gives the protein CASSLSGGGSYEQYF.

This chain joins TRBV18 and TRBJ2-2; D gene uncertain. The CDR3 consists of 15 residues. V was cut by 0 bases and J by 1 base, with 6 bases left in between. Germline CDR1 and CDR2: KGHSH and LQKENI. The CDR3, as DNA: TGTGCCAGCTCACCACCTTCCGGGAACACCGGGGAGCTGTTTTTT. Its protein product is CASSPPSGNTGELFF.

The chain carries TRBV28 and TRBJ2-2, with 9 bases lining up with TRBD1. V dropped 5 bases and J dropped 1; count of bases not matched to a gene: 5. The CDR3 loop spans 16 amino acids. Germline V lookup: CDR1 MDHEN, CDR2 SYDVKM. Here the CDR3 reads CASSKMGQGNTGELFF. CDR3 coding DNA: TGTGCCAGCAGTAAAATGGGACAGGGGAACACCGGGGAGCTGTTTTTT. Drawing the rest from reference TRBV28 and TRBJ2-2, the complete variable domain is DVKVTQSSRYLVKRTGEKVFLECVQDMDHENMFWYRQDPGLGLRLIYFSYDVKMKEKGDIPEGYSVSREKKERFSLILESASTNQTSMYLCASSKMGQGNTGELFFGEGSRLTVL.

V is TRBV9 and J is TRBJ2-7; 9 bases map to TRBD2. Germline assignment: CDR1 SGDLS and CDR2 YYNGEE. The CDR3 runs 15 residues. Trimming cost V 3 bases and J 4 bases; bases outside gene matches: 8. The CDR3, as DNA: TGTGCCAGCAGCGCTTCGACTAGCGGCCCTTACGAGCAGTACTTC. Protein sequence: CASSASTSGPYEQYF.

This chain uses TRBV7-3 with TRBJ1-2, with a tentative D call TRBD1 (5 bases). Germline-derived CDR1 and CDR2 are SGHTA and FQGTGA. V shed 3 bases and J shed 6 bases, with 14 bases lying between them. CDR3 length: 14 residues. The CDR3: CASSLQGRGDGYTF. The DNA for the CDR3 is TGTGCCAGCAGCTTGCAGGGCCGCGGAGATGGCTACACCTTC.

The chain employs TRBV7-2 and TRBJ1-2; TRBD1 matches at 9 bases. The CDR3 has 15 amino acids. Germline assignment: CDR1 SGHTA and CDR2 FQGNSA. With V trimmed by 6 bases and J by 8 bases, 13 bases remained unmatched. CDR3 bases: TGTGCCAGCAGTCTGAACGCCGGGACAGGGTCGGGCTACACCTTC. Protein product: CASSLNAGTGSGYTF.

This clone has only one observation. This chain uses TRBV4-3 with TRBJ2-3, with TRBD2 as a possible D gene (7 bases). The CDR3 is made up of 15 amino acids. The V gene's germline CDR1 is LGHNA and CDR2 YSLEER. The V end was cut by 1 base, the J end by 3 bases, with 11 bases between. The CDR3 here is CASSQGRGATDTQYF. CDR3 nucleotides: TGCGCCAGCAGCCAAGGCCGGGGGGCGACAGATACGCAGTATTTT.

The chain joins TRBV3-1 (or the pseudogene TRBV3-2) to TRBJ2-3; 8 nucleotides align to TRBD1. V lost 5 bases, J lost 6 bases, and 10 bases stayed unmatched. The CDR3 loop spans 15 amino acids. Per the germline V gene, CDR1 is LGHDT and CDR2 is YNNKEL (reference sequence). The chain's CDR3 is CASSVTGQVPDTQYF. CDR3 DNA: TGTGCCAGCAGCGTAACGGGACAGGTGCCGGATACGCAGTATTTT.

The chain recombines TRBV7-9 with TRBJ2-1; 10 positions agree with TRBD2. The CDR3 has 15 amino acids. Trimming at V came to 1 base and at J to 4 bases, leaving 1 base not matched to a gene. Germline V lookup: CDR1 SEHNR, CDR2 FQNEAQ (reference sequence). The CDR3 region is CASSLGSGGYNEQFF. The DNA for the CDR3 is TGTGCCAGCAGCTTAGGTAGCGGGGGGTACAATGAGCAGTTCTTC.

This clone appeared a single time. The chain links TRBV19 to TRBJ2-5; TRBD2 agrees at 10 bases. The junction had 10 bases not matched to a gene; V was cut back by 3 bases and J by 3 bases. CDR3 size: 17 residues. The germline V gene has CDR1 LNHDA and CDR2 SQIVND (reference sequence). The CDR3 DNA reads TGTGCCAGTAGTATTCGAAGGACTAGCGGACTGAAAGAGACCCAGTACTTC. Its protein product is CASSIRRTSGLKETQYF.

This sequence joins TRBV7-2 and TRBJ2-7; the match to TRBD2 covers 9 bases. The CDR3 spans 16 residues. The V segment lost 1 base and the J segment 2 bases; nucleotides outside the gene matches: 6. CDR1 SGHTA and CDR2 FQGNSA come from the germline V gene. As DNA, the CDR3 is TGTGCCAGCAGCTTAGGAAGGGCGGGGGGGCCCTACGAGCAGTACTTC. It codes for CASSLGRAGGPYEQYF.

V usage is TRBV7-8 and J usage is TRBJ2-3, with D maybe TRBD2 (6 bases). Germline V lookup: CDR1 SGHVS, CDR2 FQNEAQ. The CDR3 extends over 16 amino acids. V was trimmed by 1 base and J by 4 bases, leaving 15 bases between them. The CDR3 is CASSLGSGVTPDTQYF. The CDR3 nucleotides are TGTGCCAGCAGCTTAGGTTCGGGAGTCACCCCAGATACGCAGTATTTT.

This chain connects TRBV5-1 to TRBJ2-5, with D perhaps matching TRBD2 (5 bases). There are 16 residues in the CDR3. The V end lost 3 bases, the J end lost 0 bases, and 15 bases lay between the germline ends. Germline V gives CDR1 SGHRS, CDR2 YFSETQ. DNA for the CDR3: TGCGCCAGCAGCTATGGAGGCACAGAGTACCAAGAGACCCAGTACTTC. As protein: CASSYGGTEYQETQYF.

This chain joins TRBV4-1 and TRBJ2-7; a weak D match, TRBD2 (7 bases). The ends were cut back, 4 bases at V and 2 bases at J, with 18 bases in the middle. This CDR3 has 16 amino acids. Germline V gene sequence: CDR1 MGHRA, CDR2 YSYEKL. The CDR3 sequence: CASSPRGAVGAYEQYF. The CDR3, as DNA: TGCGCCAGCAGCCCCCGGGGGGCAGTCGGGGCCTACGAGCAGTACTTC.

The chain employs TRBV4-1 and TRBJ2-7, with 9 bases lining up with TRBD1. CDR1 and CDR2 from the germline V gene are MGHRA and YSYEKL. V was pared by 2 bases and J by 2 bases, with 4 bases of the junction left unmatched. The CDR3 is 15 amino acids. The CDR3, as DNA: TGCGCCAGCAGCCAACCTGGGACAGGGACCTACGAGCAGTACTTC. As protein: CASSQPGTGTYEQYF.